The present T cell receptor beta chain was sequenced within a study of radiation and T cells in renal cell carcinoma. Looking at the study overall: Nephrectomy followed 15 Gy stereotactic body radiation by 4 weeks.

Assay: immunoSEQ multiplex PCR; the TCRdb copy retains only in-frame clones and omits some. The data contain 70,000 to 95,000 clones, 82% of them seen just once; the ten biggest clones take up roughly 6.1%. Time point reported: baseline pretreatment blood. Treatment of the sample: 15 Gy SBRT to primary tumor, nephrectomy 4 weeks later. Overall study findings and caveats: No pretreatment tumor biopsies were available for baseline clonotypes.

The length of the CDR3 is 16 residues. Germline V gene lookup returns CDR1 LNHDA and CDR2 SQIVND (reference sequence). V was clipped by 1 base and J by 0 bases; unmatched bases: 2. In the case of this clone: Its antigen is still unknown.

The rearrangement uses TRBV19 and TRBJ1-5; 8 bases map to TRBD1. Sample: blood, taken from a patient whose treatment included radiotherapy and nephrectomy. This TCR came from a man aged 55-75 years with renal cell carcinoma. In nucleotides, the CDR3 is TGTGCCAGTAGTATAGGGACAGGGAATAGCAATCAGCCCCAGCATTTT. Translation: CASSIGTGNSNQPQHF.